The 26 T cell receptor beta chains given below trace back to one sample, sequenced in a study of blood T cell repertoires in COVID-19 (dated by TCRdb to about 2020). The library was built by means of the immunoSEQ multiplex PCR assay. TCRdb mirrors the immuneACCESS table, restricted to in-frame sequences. Some clones are absent from its copies; in checked studies, under half trace to an unresolved V gene, and the reason for the others is unknown. Counted in this sample were around 250,000 clones; about 82% of them appeared once. Approximately 9% of the sample goes to the ten largest clones. Sequencing was performed on PBMCs or T cells enriched from blood (not recorded which). Every receptor here comes from a woman aged 50 to 60 with acute COVID-19.

The V gene is TRBV7-8, the J gene TRBJ1-5, with 8 bases matching TRBD1. The V and J ends lost 6 bases and 2 bases, in that order; junction bases with no gene match: 6. The CDR3 spans 15 residues. Germline V CDR1 and CDR2: SGHVS, FQNEAQ. CDR3 sequence reads: CASRRDRTGNQPQHF. CDR3 DNA sequence: TGTGCCAGCAGACGGGACAGGACGGGCAATCAGCCCCAGCATTTT. Combining the CDR3 with reference TRBV7-8 and TRBJ1-5 gives the whole variable domain GAGVSQSPRYKVAKRGQDVALRCDPISGHVSLFWYQQALGQGPEFLTYFQNEAQLDKSGLPSDRFFAERPEGSVSTLKIQRTQQEDSAVYLCASRRDRTGNQPQHFGDGTRLSIL.

This chain uses TRBV7-9 with TRBJ1-4, with a tentative D call TRBD1 (5 bases). Germline V gene data show CDR1 as SEHNR and CDR2 as FQNEAQ (reference sequence). The CDR3 covers 15 residues. The germline V and J ends were trimmed by 7 bases and 8 bases, with 20 bases remaining between them. CDR3 amino acids: CASTRTGSGWEKLFF. CDR3 nucleotides: TGTGCCAGCACCCGAACAGGTAGTGGCTGGGAAAAACTGTTTTTT.

This clone was found once. The CDR3 DNA reads as TGTGCCACCAGCAGACAGGGGACGAGCTCACCCCTCCACTTT. This codes for CATSRQGTSSPLHF. The chain uses TRBV15 and TRBJ1-6; a possible D gene is TRBD1 (6 bases). Germline V gene sequence: CDR1 LNHNV, CDR2 YYDKDF (reference sequence). CDR3 length: 14 amino acids. V dropped 2 bases and J dropped 10 bases, with 12 bases sitting between them.

The V call is TRBV12-5, the J call TRBJ1-1, with 8 bases lining up with TRBD1. Germline assignment: CDR1 LGHNT and CDR2 FRNRAP. The CDR3 runs 13 residues. J lost 4 bases, V lost 2 bases, and 0 bases had no gene match. The CDR3 spells CASGLTGGTEAFF. The CDR3 coding sequence is TGTGCTAGTGGTTTGACAGGGGGCACTGAAGCTTTCTTT.

This clone was seen a single time. The chain links TRBV30 to TRBJ2-5, with 8 bases lining up with TRBD2. The V gene's germline CDR1 is GTSNPN and CDR2 SVGIG (reference sequence). The length of the CDR3 is 14 residues. The V segment lost 3 bases and the J segment 5 bases; nucleotides outside the gene matches: 8. The CDR3 is CAWRGAGAKETQYF. The CDR3 nucleotides are TGTGCCTGGAGAGGAGCGGGGGCGAAGGAGACCCAGTACTTC.

The J gene is TRBJ2-5, the V gene TRBV5-4; 10 bases agree with TRBD1. Germline CDR1 and CDR2: SGHNT and YYREEE (reference sequence). The CDR3 is 15 residues long. Unmatched junction bases numbered 4, after V lost 3 bases and J lost 2 bases. This chain's CDR3 is CASSSTGGTQETQYF. CDR3 bases: TGTGCCAGCAGCTCGACAGGGGGCACACAAGAGACCCAGTACTTC.

V gene TRBV14 combines with J gene TRBJ2-3; D uncertain. V lost 6 bases to trimming and J lost 3 bases, with 16 bases between them. Germline values: CDR1 SGHDN, CDR2 FVKESK. There are 15 residues in the CDR3. CDR3: CASSLRSLSTDTQYF. Here the CDR3 DNA reads TGTGCCAGCAGTCTACGATCACTCTCGACAGATACGCAGTATTTT.

V and J are TRBV7-3 and TRBJ1-2; a weak D match, TRBD1 (6 bases). CDR1 is SGHTA, CDR2 FQGTGA, per germline. The V gene lost 5 bases and the J gene lost 4 bases, with 8 bases spanning the gap. This CDR3 has 12 residues. CDR3 DNA: TGTGCCAGCAGCCAACAGGGCTATGGCTACACCTTC. This gives the protein CASSQQGYGYTF.

The chain recombines TRBV30 with TRBJ1-2; 8 bases align to TRBD1. Trimming took 4 bases from V and 6 from J; bases not matched to a gene: 4. Germline V gene sequence: CDR1 GTSNPN, CDR2 SVGIG (reference sequence). The CDR3 totals 12 residues. CDR3 in DNA: TGTGCCTGGACCCCGGACAGGGATGGCTACACCTTC. Amino acid sequence: CAWTPDRDGYTF.

The chain combines TRBV7-8 with TRBJ1-5; D gene unclear. V dropped 1 base and J dropped 3 bases, with 13 bases sitting between them. The CDR3 is 16 amino acids. Germline V lookup: CDR1 SGHVS, CDR2 FQNEAQ. The CDR3 DNA reads as TGTGCCAGCAGCTTAGTTGGTCGAACGGTCAATCAGCCCCAGCATTTT. Encoded protein: CASSLVGRTVNQPQHF.

V gene TRBV3-1 (or the pseudogene TRBV3-2) combines with J gene TRBJ1-1; weak D call: TRBD1 (5 bases). CDR3 size: 14 residues. The V end was cut by 6 bases, the J end by 1 base, with 12 bases between. Per the germline V gene, CDR1 is LGHDT and CDR2 is YNNKEL (reference sequence). The CDR3 loop is CASRPYGGNTEAFF. The CDR3, as DNA: TGTGCCAGCAGACCTTACGGGGGGAACACTGAAGCTTTCTTT.

Worth noting for this clone: The junction differs from germline at one of its ends, possibly a read error. This chain joins TRBV19 and TRBJ1-4; TRBD1 matches 9 bases. CDR3 size: 15 residues. The germline CDR1 and CDR2 sequences are LNHDA and SQIVND (reference sequence). Here the CDR3 reads CASSPQGATNEKLFF. CDR3 sequence (DNA): TGTGCCAGTAGTCCACAGGGGGCAACCAATGAAAAACTGTTTTTT.

This clone appeared a single time. This sequence joins TRBV27 and TRBJ1-6; D ambiguous. Deletions cut 0 bases from V and 11 bases from J, with 14 bases between. Germline CDR1 reads MNHEY; CDR2 reads SMNVEV (reference sequence). CDR3 size: 15 residues. The CDR3 DNA sequence: TGTGCCAGCAGTTTATCGCGGGGTCGTGAGACACCCCTCCACTTT. Its translation: CASSLSRGRETPLHF.

The CDR3 coding sequence is TGTGCCACCAGCAGAGATCGAGGTGGAAACACCATATATTTT. This encodes CATSRDRGGNTIYF. The chain employs TRBV15 and TRBJ1-3; no clear D gene. CDR3 size: 14 residues. In germline, CDR1 is LNHNV, CDR2 YYDKDF (reference sequence). V was clipped by 0 bases and J by 3 bases, with 6 bases between them. The full variable domain, in which reference TRBV15 and TRBJ1-3 provide the parts outside the CDR3, is DAMVIQNPRYQVTQFGKPVTLSCSQTLNHNVMYWYQQKSSQAPKLLFHYYDKDFNNEADTPDNFQSRRPNTSFCFLDIRSPGLGDTAMYLCATSRDRGGNTIYFGEGSWLTVV.

This clone occurred once. The chain combines TRBV9 with TRBJ1-1; D is perhaps TRBD1 (6 bases). CDR1 and CDR2 from the germline V gene are SGDLS and YYNGEE. The CDR3 length is 12 residues. Trimming cost V 6 bases and J 12 bases, with 18 bases left between them. The chain's CDR3 is CASNKVGGATFF. CDR3 nucleotides: TGTGCCAGCAACAAGGTGGGGGGGGCCACTTTCTTT.

The chain combines TRBV7-2 with TRBJ2-5, with D tentatively TRBD2 (5 bases). The CDR3 loop spans 14 amino acids. Germline-derived CDR1 and CDR2 are SGHTA and FQGNSA. Trimming removed 0 bases at V and 1 base at J, with 6 bases between. The CDR3 sequence: CASSLAGSQETQYF. The CDR3 DNA is TGTGCCAGCAGCTTAGCAGGGAGCCAAGAGACCCAGTACTTC.

The CDR3 here is CSAVTGDQPQHF. CDR3 nucleotide sequence: TGCAGCGCCGTTACAGGGGATCAGCCCCAGCATTTT. The chain has TRBV29-1 and TRBJ1-5; 7 nucleotides agree with TRBD1. The CDR3 runs to 12 residues. V shed 7 bases, J shed 5 bases, and the junction held 5 bases outside the gene matches. Germline lookup yields CDR1 SQVTM and CDR2 ANQGSEA.

The chain recombines TRBV7-2 with TRBJ2-3; a weak D match, TRBD2 (6 bases). Trimming left V 0 bases short and J 1 base short, with 8 bases between. Germline assignment: CDR1 SGHTA and CDR2 FQGNSA. The CDR3 has 15 residues. In DNA form, the CDR3 reads TGTGCCAGCAGCTTAGCCGGGAGTCGCACAGATACGCAGTATTTT. This codes for CASSLAGSRTDTQYF.

The gene calls are TRBV9 and TRBJ1-4, with D hard to call. Per germline, CDR1 SGDLS and CDR2 YYNGEE. The CDR3 contains 15 residues. V was cut by 0 bases and J by 4 bases, with 10 bases left in between. The CDR3 sequence: CASSVDGSYNEKLFF. Written as DNA, the CDR3 is TGTGCCAGCAGCGTAGATGGCAGTTATAATGAAAAACTGTTTTTT.

This chain joins TRBV29-1 and TRBJ1-4; no firm D call. Trimming cost V 0 bases and J 15 bases, with 14 bases left between them. The CDR3 sequence is 12 residues long. CDR1 is SQVTM and CDR2 is ANQGSEA in the germline V gene. DNA for the CDR3: TGCAGCGTTGAAGATCGTGATTACCAGGTGTTTTTT. Its protein is CSVEDRDYQVFF.

V usage is TRBV20-1 and J usage is TRBJ1-4; D not certain. Germline V CDR1 and CDR2: DFQATT, SNEGSKA (reference sequence). This CDR3 region has 15 residues. Trimming shortened V by 3 bases and J by 8 bases, and 19 bases separated the two germline ends. The CDR3 loop reads CSASNYAGLGEKLFF. CDR3 coding DNA: TGCAGTGCTAGTAATTATGCGGGTCTCGGGGAAAAACTGTTTTTT.

This clone was seen once. V gene TRBV7-2 combines with J gene TRBJ1-1, with D perhaps matching TRBD1 (6 bases). CDR3 length: 16 residues. With 5 bases removed from V and 11 bases from J, the gap between germline ends came to 27 bases. Germline CDR1 reads SGHTA; CDR2 reads FQGNSA. DNA for the CDR3: TGTGCCAGCAGCCTCATGGGGGGGCCTATCGGCGATCGGGCTTTCTTT. Protein product: CASSLMGGPIGDRAFF.

The chain employs TRBV19 and TRBJ2-3; 7 bases line up with TRBD2. The CDR3 is made up of 14 amino acids. Germline values: CDR1 LNHDA, CDR2 SQIVND (reference sequence). The junction had 10 bases not matched to a gene; V was cut back by 5 bases and J by 8 bases. The CDR3 region is CASSPRTSPTTQYF. CDR3 sequence (DNA): TGTGCCAGTAGTCCCCGGACTAGTCCAACTACGCAGTATTTT.

The V call is TRBV6-5, the J call TRBJ1-1; 7 bases map to TRBD1. V lost 10 bases and J lost 2; bases outside the gene matches: 13. The CDR3 totals 15 residues. Germline V CDR1 and CDR2: MNHEY, SVGAGI. The CDR3 is CAIRRQGGPNTEAFF. The CDR3 coding sequence is TGTGCCATACGGAGACAGGGAGGCCCCAACACTGAAGCTTTCTTT.

The V call is TRBV9, the J call TRBJ1-3; perhaps TRBD1 as D (5 bases). Trimming took 0 bases from V and 7 from J, leaving 20 bases between them. The germline gives CDR1 SGDLS, CDR2 YYNGEE. The CDR3 is 17 amino acids. The CDR3, as DNA: TGTGCCAGCAGCGTAGCAGCCAGGGCGGGAGGGTCGAACACCATATATTTT. Its protein is CASSVAARAGGSNTIYF.

This clone showed up just once. This rearrangement joins TRBV7-8 to TRBJ1-6, with 10 positions matching TRBD1. From germline, CDR1 is SGHVS and CDR2 FQNEAQ. Trimming at V came to 1 base and at J to 10 bases, leaving 4 bases not matched to a gene. The CDR3 covers 15 residues. CDR3 in DNA: TGTGCCAGCAGCTTAGTCGACAGGGGGCAGTCACCCCTCCACTTT. It codes for CASSLVDRGQSPLHF.